The 13 T cell receptor beta chains reported below all come from one sample, sequenced in a study of blood T cell repertoires in COVID-19. Assay used: immunoSEQ multiplex PCR; TCRdb lists only in-frame clones, some missing. The sample records 89,000 or so clones, roughly 88% being singletons. Sequencing input: peripheral blood. The source is a man aged 45 to 65 with active COVID-19.

This clone was counted between two and nine times. The CDR3 loop is CATSREWGALHGYTF. CDR3 in DNA: TGTGCCACCAGCAGAGAGTGGGGAGCATTACATGGCTACACCTTC. The rearrangement joins TRBV15 to TRBJ1-2, with D unclear. The germline V and J ends were trimmed by 0 bases and 6 bases, with 14 bases remaining between them. Germline CDR1 and CDR2: LNHNV and YYDKDF (reference sequence). The CDR3 is 15 amino acids.

V and J are TRBV25-1 and TRBJ2-7; D ambiguous. This CDR3 is 11 amino acids long. V dropped 5 bases and J dropped 6 bases, with 8 bases sitting between them. In germline, CDR1 is MGHDK, CDR2 SYGVNS. This CDR3 reads CASSSAREQYF. CDR3 in DNA: TGTGCCAGCAGTTCAGCGCGCGAGCAGTACTTC.

This chain connects TRBV2 to TRBJ2-5; maybe TRBD2 (6 bases). Trimming shortened V by 4 bases and J by 1 base, and 13 bases separated the two germline ends. From germline, CDR1 is SNHLY and CDR2 FYNNEI. This CDR3 contains 15 residues. The CDR3 sequence is CASSAGESTQETQYF. The CDR3 DNA reads TGTGCCAGCAGTGCGGGGGAGAGCACCCAAGAGACCCAGTACTTC.

V is TRBV6-6 and J is TRBJ2-7; possible D gene TRBD2, 6 bases. Trimming took off 6 bases at V and 5 bases at J, with 17 bases between the two ends. CDR3 length: 14 residues. Germline CDR1 reads MNHNY; CDR2 reads SVGAGI (reference sequence). The chain's CDR3 is CASRPGLPSDEQYF. DNA of the CDR3: TGTGCCAGCAGACCGGGACTTCCTTCTGACGAGCAGTACTTC.

The chain joins TRBV23-1 to TRBJ2-7, with 9 bases matching TRBD1. TRBV23-1 is flagged as an ORF with uncertain function. Trimming cost V 2 bases and J 2 bases; bases outside gene matches: 7. There are 16 residues in the CDR3. The CDR3 spells CASSQLGQGAPYEQYF. CDR3 coding DNA: TGCGCCAGCAGTCAACTGGGACAGGGAGCCCCCTACGAGCAGTACTTC.

This clone was seen just once. The rearrangement uses TRBV27 and TRBJ1-4; D not certain. CDR3 size: 13 residues. V lost 6 bases and J 8 bases, leaving 13 bases between the germline ends. Per the germline V gene, CDR1 is MNHEY and CDR2 is SMNVEV (reference sequence). DNA of the CDR3: TGTGCCAGCAGACTAGGGCCCCGGGAAAAACTGTTTTTT. Translated: CASRLGPREKLFF. Drawing the rest from reference TRBV27 and TRBJ1-4, the complete variable domain is EAQVTQNPRYLITVTGKKLTVTCSQNMNHEYMSWYRQDPGLGLRQIYYSMNVEVTDKGDVPEGYKVSRKEKRNFPLILESPSPNQTSLYFCASRLGPREKLFFGSGTQLSVL.

V and J are TRBV18 and TRBJ1-1, with 7 positions matching TRBD1. The CDR3 is 16 amino acids. Per the germline V gene, CDR1 is KGHSH and CDR2 is LQKENI. V shed 3 bases and J 2 bases; nucleotides not matched to a gene: 9. CDR3 protein: CASSPNRGSSNTEAFF. The DNA for the CDR3 is TGTGCCAGCTCACCCAACAGGGGCAGTTCAAACACTGAAGCTTTCTTT.

The chain combines TRBV15 with TRBJ2-1; D is possibly TRBD2 (5 bases). The CDR3 has 15 residues. Trimming stripped 4 bases from V and 1 base from J, with 11 bases between. Germline loops: CDR1 LNHNV, CDR2 YYDKDF (reference sequence). In DNA form, the CDR3 reads TGTGCCACCAGCATGCGAGCGGTTTCCTACAATGAGCAGTTCTTC. It yields the protein CATSMRAVSYNEQFF.

The V gene is TRBV6-5, the J gene TRBJ2-7; no clear D. The CDR3 spans 13 residues. V was pared by 3 bases and J by 7 bases, with 13 bases between. Germline V gene data show CDR1 as MNHEY and CDR2 as SVGAGI. The CDR3 region is CASSYEWSREQYF. CDR3 nucleotide sequence: TGTGCCAGCAGTTATGAATGGTCCAGGGAGCAGTACTTC.

V gene TRBV6-2 or TRBV6-3 combines with J gene TRBJ1-2; 7 bases map to TRBD1. Germline loops: CDR1 MNHEY, CDR2 SVGEGT. CDR3 length: 16 residues. Germline trimming cut 2 bases from V and 3 bases from J; bases unmatched to any gene: 9. The DNA for the CDR3 is TGTGCCAGCAGTTACCGGGGACAGAGCCCACACTATGGCTACACCTTC. Translated: CASSYRGQSPHYGYTF.

The chain combines TRBV11-3 with TRBJ2-4; 9 bases fit TRBD1. The CDR3 totals 15 residues. Trimming removed 2 bases from V and 7 bases from J; junction bases left unmatched: 6. CDR1 SGHNT and CDR2 YENEEA come from the germline V gene. CDR3 residues: CASSLSGTGTNIQYF. CDR3 in DNA: TGTGCCAGCAGCTTATCGGGGACAGGGACCAACATTCAGTACTTC.

DNA of the CDR3: TGTGCCAGCAGCTTACTTGAGCTCCCCGGGGAGCTGTTTTTT. As protein: CASSLLELPGELFF. The rearrangement joins TRBV7-9 to TRBJ2-2; the D is unclear. There are 14 residues in the CDR3. With 2 bases removed from V and 6 bases from J, the gap between germline ends came to 10 bases. Per the germline V gene, CDR1 is SEHNR and CDR2 is FQNEAQ (reference sequence).

This chain joins TRBV19 and TRBJ1-1; 8 bases are a match to TRBD1. V lost 7 bases to trimming and J lost 5 bases; unmatched junction nucleotides: 12. The CDR3 is 15 amino acids. CDR1 is LNHDA, CDR2 SQIVND, per germline (reference sequence). CDR3 DNA: TGTGCCAGTATTCACGACACAGGGGGTTGGACTGAAGCTTTCTTT. Translation gives CASIHDTGGWTEAFF.